The sample holds a few counts of the clone carrying this TCR beta chain. Stable Graves' hyperthyroidism denoted no ophthalmopathy progression over 18 months. This sample stems from a study of T cells in Graves' hyperthyroidism and ophthalmopathy. From RNA transcripts, TCR beta CDR3 regions were amplified. In the first-round RT-PCR of the TCR CDR3, the HTBI primer set was used. TCRdb reprocessed the multiplex PCR reads via MiXCR and lists one record per CDR3 protein. The sample has 300,000 to 350,000 distinct CDR3 sequences, about 21% seen once. This CDR3 spans 13 amino acids. CDR1 is MDHEN, CDR2 SYDVKM, per germline. V was pared by 7 bases and J by 7 bases, with 17 bases between.

The TCR comes from a woman aged 45-60 years with Graves' hyperthyroidism. The chain couples TRBV28 to TRBJ2-7; D call uncertain. The source material was blood. For the CDR3, the DNA is TGTGCCAGCATATTTAGTGGGTCTACGGAGCAGTACTTC. This translates into CASIFSGSTEQYF.